The clone carrying this TCR beta chain was seen many times. Its antigen is still unknown. Libraries of TCR beta came from quantitative 5'-RACE with molecular barcodes. TCRdb recomputed calls from the 5' RACE reads with MiXCR, one row per CDR3 protein. The sample lists more than 400,000 distinct CDR3 sequences; approximately 5.3% were seen once. This sample stems from a study of CD8 T cells in ankylosing spondylitis. V was cut by 6 bases and J by 0 bases, with 12 bases left in between. Germline CDR1 reads SGHTA; CDR2 reads FQGNSA. The CDR3 is 15 amino acids. Findings and limits, study-wide: Reports say disease-linked clones showed up significantly more in matched ankylosing spondylitis synovial fluid. Within ankylosing spondylitis blood, a TCR beta motif made up of seven to nine highly homologous variants appeared to be characteristic.

The clonotype comes from a male donor with ankylosing spondylitis. The gene calls are TRBV7-2 and TRBJ1-5; tentative D call: TRBD1 (5 bases). The sequenced material came from blood, either unsorted or a sorted T cell fraction (not recorded which). The CDR3, as DNA: TGTGCCAGCAGTAGGACACTATATAGCAATCAGCCCCAGCATTTT. It is translated as CASSRTLYSNQPQHF.